These 18 T cell receptor beta chains originate from one sample sequenced in a study of cytomegalovirus exposure and HLA in healthy donors. Here immunoSEQ multiplex PCR was the method, and the copy in TCRdb shows in-frame clones only, minus some. The sample includes 100,000 to 150,000 clones, 70% to 90% seen only once; the top ten take 1.9%. The specimen sequenced was PBMCs. These receptor sequences come from a woman aged 18-30 years in good health and CMV-seronegative.

V usage is TRBV7-2 and J usage is TRBJ1-6; D gene unclear. Germline values: CDR1 SGHTA, CDR2 FQGNSA. The V gene lost 0 bases and the J gene lost 7 bases, with 16 bases spanning the gap. CDR3 length: 17 amino acids. The CDR3 nucleotides are TGTGCCAGCAGCTTAGCTGGCAGGTCGGTGAGAAATTCACCCCTCCACTTT. This gives the protein CASSLAGRSVRNSPLHF.

The J gene is TRBJ1-6, the V gene TRBV7-2; tentatively, D is TRBD1 (5 bases). The CDR3 is made up of 13 amino acids. The germline V gene has CDR1 SGHTA and CDR2 FQGNSA. Trimming removed 5 bases at V and 8 bases at J, with 10 bases between. The CDR3 region is CASSRDSDSPLHF. The CDR3 DNA follows: TGTGCCAGCAGCCGGGACTCAGATTCACCCCTCCACTTT. The whole variable domain, filled in from reference TRBV7-2 and TRBJ1-6, reads GAGVSQSPSNKVTEKGKDVELRCDPISGHTALYWYRQSLGQGLEFLIYFQGNSAPDKSGLPSDRFSAERTGGSVSTLTIQRTQQEDSAVYLCASSRDSDSPLHFGNGTRLTVT.

The chain couples TRBV18 to TRBJ1-4; 9 bases are shared with TRBD1. Per germline, CDR1 KGHSH and CDR2 LQKENI. V trimming: 4 bases; J trimming: 0 bases; junction bases outside the gene matches: 3. The CDR3 loop spans 16 amino acids. The CDR3: CASSLQGAATNEKLFF. The CDR3, as DNA: TGTGCCAGCTCACTACAGGGGGCGGCAACTAATGAAAAACTGTTTTTT.

CDR3 coding DNA: TGCGCCAGCAGTGAGGGACAGACGATTGGAAACACCATATATTTT. Translation gives CASSEGQTIGNTIYF. This rearrangement joins TRBV10-1 to TRBJ1-3; D is possibly TRBD1 (6 bases). This CDR3 spans 15 amino acids. Looked up from germline, CDR1 is WNHNN and CDR2 is SYGVQD (reference sequence). Trimming stripped 2 bases from V and 3 bases from J, with 11 bases between.

V and J are TRBV21-1 and TRBJ1-6; the table's TRBD1 call for D was not verified on the DNA. TRBV21-1 is marked as a pseudogene. The CDR3 consists of 14 residues. DNA for the CDR3: TGTGCCAGCAGCAAACGCGAGCAGGGTTCACCCCTCCACTTT. This gives the protein CASSKREQGSPLHF.

The chain carries TRBV9 and TRBJ2-1; 8 positions match TRBD2. V lost 2 bases, J lost 6 bases, and 1 base stayed unmatched. Germline lookup yields CDR1 SGDLS and CDR2 YYNGEE. This CDR3 is built from 13 residues. The CDR3 DNA reads TGTGCCAGCAGCGTGACTAGCGCCAATGAGCAGTTCTTC. Residues: CASSVTSANEQFF.

The chain couples TRBV7-7 to TRBJ2-2; 12 nucleotides line up with TRBD1. CDR3 length: 17 amino acids. Trimming removed 5 bases from V and 3 bases from J; junction bases left unmatched: 7. In germline, CDR1 is SSHAT, CDR2 FNYEAQ (reference sequence). DNA for the CDR3: TGTGCCAGCAGCCCGGGGACAGGGGGCTTAGACACCGGGGAGCTGTTTTTT. It translates to CASSPGTGGLDTGELFF.

The gene calls are TRBV27 and TRBJ2-1, with 7 bases matching TRBD2. The CDR3 has 12 residues. CDR1 is MNHEY, CDR2 SMNVEV, per germline (reference sequence). The ends lost 1 base at V and 15 bases at J; junction bases unmatched: 6. As DNA, the CDR3 is TGTGCCAGCAGTTTATTGGGGGGGGTTCTGTTCTTC. Encoded protein: CASSLLGGVLFF.

This CDR3 is CAWSVGGRAYEQYF. CDR3 nucleotides: TGTGCCTGGAGTGTTGGCGGGAGGGCCTACGAGCAGTACTTC. The chain carries TRBV30 and TRBJ2-7; 9 bases agree with TRBD2. Per germline, CDR1 GTSNPN and CDR2 SVGIG (reference sequence). V shed 0 bases and J 2 bases; nucleotides not matched to a gene: 2. The CDR3 has 14 amino acids.

The CDR3, as DNA: TGTGCCAGCAGCCCCGGGCTAGCGGTACACAATGAGCAGTTCTTC. Translating it yields CASSPGLAVHNEQFF. The rearrangement uses TRBV7-9 and TRBJ2-1; the match to TRBD2 covers 7 bases. The CDR3 has 15 amino acids. V lost 5 bases, J lost 5 bases, and 9 bases stayed unmatched. From germline, CDR1 is SEHNR and CDR2 FQNEAQ (reference sequence).

In this sample, this clone turned up a few times. The J gene is TRBJ1-1, the V gene TRBV19; no definite D call. V was cut by 6 bases and J by 6 bases, with 11 bases left in between. Germline V gives CDR1 LNHDA, CDR2 SQIVND (reference sequence). This CDR3 is built from 12 residues. The CDR3 sequence is CASSNHEAEAFF. The CDR3 nucleotides are TGTGCCAGTAGCAACCATGAGGCTGAAGCTTTCTTT.

V and J are TRBV27 and TRBJ2-2; TRBD2 aligns across 8 bases. The CDR3 has 17 residues. V was pared by 0 bases and J by 5 bases, with 8 bases of the junction left unmatched. The germline V gene has CDR1 MNHEY and CDR2 SMNVEV (reference sequence). CDR3 DNA: TGTGCCAGCAGTTTATCCCCGGGCGGCGGGAGGACCGGGGAGCTGTTTTTT. Translated, it gives CASSLSPGGGRTGELFF.

J is TRBJ2-1 and V is TRBV6-6; 7 nucleotides agree with TRBD1. CDR1 and CDR2 from the germline V gene are MNHNY and SVGAGI (reference sequence). V lost 4 bases, J lost 6 bases, and 9 bases stayed unmatched. This CDR3 spans 15 amino acids. The CDR3 protein is CASSSGPAGGNEQFF. CDR3 sequence (DNA): TGTGCCAGCAGTTCGGGGCCCGCAGGGGGCAATGAGCAGTTCTTC.

The chain is built from TRBV6-5 and TRBJ2-5, with TRBD2 matching 12 bases. CDR3 size: 14 residues. V shed 7 bases, J shed 3 bases, and the junction held 3 bases outside the gene matches. Looked up from germline, CDR1 is MNHEY and CDR2 is SVGAGI. For the CDR3, the DNA is TGTGCCAGCAATCTAGCGGGAGGGAAAGAGACCCAGTACTTC. Translation: CASNLAGGKETQYF.

J is TRBJ2-7 and V is TRBV4-1; D possibly corresponds to TRBD2 (5 bases). In germline, CDR1 is MGHRA, CDR2 YSYEKL. CDR3 length: 15 residues. The V end was cut by 0 bases, the J end by 1 base, with 10 bases between. CDR3: CASSQESRGSYEQYF. The CDR3 DNA sequence: TGCGCCAGCAGCCAAGAGAGTCGGGGATCCTACGAGCAGTACTTC.

This clone is a singleton in its sample. The chain links TRBV4-3 to TRBJ1-2; 9 bases align to TRBD1. The V segment lost 4 bases and the J segment 8 bases; nucleotides outside the gene matches: 11. The CDR3 is 15 amino acids. Per germline, CDR1 LGHNA and CDR2 YSLEER. CDR3 nucleotide sequence: TGCGCCAGCAGCCCAAAGCTACAGGGGGCTCGGGGCTACACCTTC. Amino acids: CASSPKLQGARGYTF.

The genes are TRBV30 and TRBJ1-3; 9 bases agree with TRBD1. V shed 1 base and J 4 bases; nucleotides not matched to a gene: 23. The CDR3 is made up of 21 amino acids. The germline V gene encodes CDR1 GTSNPN and CDR2 SVGIG (reference sequence). The CDR3: CAWSGGRTYPGQGTSGNTIYF. CDR3 nucleotides: TGTGCCTGGAGTGGGGGACGCACTTATCCGGGACAGGGAACCTCCGGAAACACCATATATTTT.

V and J are TRBV7-9 and TRBJ2-1; 9 nucleotides line up with TRBD1. The CDR3 runs 15 residues. CDR1 and CDR2 (germline): SEHNR, FQNEAQ (reference sequence). The J segment lost 6 bases and the V segment lost 1 base, leaving 4 bases of the junction unmatched. The CDR3 coding sequence is TGTGCCAGCAGCTTAGAACAGGGGGCTACCAATGAGCAGTTCTTC. It codes for CASSLEQGATNEQFF.